The subject of this entry is one T cell receptor (beta chain). Antigen specificity is unknown. TCRdb's table, derived via immunoSEQ multiplex PCR, lists solely in-frame clones and lacks some. The table has about 18,000 clones, 65% to 90% seen once; the top ten hold about 2.6%. This entry belongs to a study of Tregs in tolerant kidney transplant recipients. Unstimulated Tregs (CD4+CD25+CD127-) and CD4+CD25- non-Tregs were sorted from PBMCs. Study findings and constraints: The small number of patients limits these findings pending further validation. This study did not directly address biological reproducibility.

With 5 bases removed from V and 4 bases from J, the gap between germline ends came to 15 bases. There are 15 residues in the CDR3. The germline gives CDR1 ENHRY, CDR2 SYGVKD. What was sequenced was Tregs from blood. The chain joins TRBV10-3 to TRBJ1-3, with D possibly TRBD1 on 5 matching bases. The sequence derives from a human donor in good health. CDR3 sequence reads: CAISKQVVSGNTIYF. The CDR3 coding sequence is TGTGCCATCAGTAAACAGGTTGTCTCCGGAAACACCATATATTTT.